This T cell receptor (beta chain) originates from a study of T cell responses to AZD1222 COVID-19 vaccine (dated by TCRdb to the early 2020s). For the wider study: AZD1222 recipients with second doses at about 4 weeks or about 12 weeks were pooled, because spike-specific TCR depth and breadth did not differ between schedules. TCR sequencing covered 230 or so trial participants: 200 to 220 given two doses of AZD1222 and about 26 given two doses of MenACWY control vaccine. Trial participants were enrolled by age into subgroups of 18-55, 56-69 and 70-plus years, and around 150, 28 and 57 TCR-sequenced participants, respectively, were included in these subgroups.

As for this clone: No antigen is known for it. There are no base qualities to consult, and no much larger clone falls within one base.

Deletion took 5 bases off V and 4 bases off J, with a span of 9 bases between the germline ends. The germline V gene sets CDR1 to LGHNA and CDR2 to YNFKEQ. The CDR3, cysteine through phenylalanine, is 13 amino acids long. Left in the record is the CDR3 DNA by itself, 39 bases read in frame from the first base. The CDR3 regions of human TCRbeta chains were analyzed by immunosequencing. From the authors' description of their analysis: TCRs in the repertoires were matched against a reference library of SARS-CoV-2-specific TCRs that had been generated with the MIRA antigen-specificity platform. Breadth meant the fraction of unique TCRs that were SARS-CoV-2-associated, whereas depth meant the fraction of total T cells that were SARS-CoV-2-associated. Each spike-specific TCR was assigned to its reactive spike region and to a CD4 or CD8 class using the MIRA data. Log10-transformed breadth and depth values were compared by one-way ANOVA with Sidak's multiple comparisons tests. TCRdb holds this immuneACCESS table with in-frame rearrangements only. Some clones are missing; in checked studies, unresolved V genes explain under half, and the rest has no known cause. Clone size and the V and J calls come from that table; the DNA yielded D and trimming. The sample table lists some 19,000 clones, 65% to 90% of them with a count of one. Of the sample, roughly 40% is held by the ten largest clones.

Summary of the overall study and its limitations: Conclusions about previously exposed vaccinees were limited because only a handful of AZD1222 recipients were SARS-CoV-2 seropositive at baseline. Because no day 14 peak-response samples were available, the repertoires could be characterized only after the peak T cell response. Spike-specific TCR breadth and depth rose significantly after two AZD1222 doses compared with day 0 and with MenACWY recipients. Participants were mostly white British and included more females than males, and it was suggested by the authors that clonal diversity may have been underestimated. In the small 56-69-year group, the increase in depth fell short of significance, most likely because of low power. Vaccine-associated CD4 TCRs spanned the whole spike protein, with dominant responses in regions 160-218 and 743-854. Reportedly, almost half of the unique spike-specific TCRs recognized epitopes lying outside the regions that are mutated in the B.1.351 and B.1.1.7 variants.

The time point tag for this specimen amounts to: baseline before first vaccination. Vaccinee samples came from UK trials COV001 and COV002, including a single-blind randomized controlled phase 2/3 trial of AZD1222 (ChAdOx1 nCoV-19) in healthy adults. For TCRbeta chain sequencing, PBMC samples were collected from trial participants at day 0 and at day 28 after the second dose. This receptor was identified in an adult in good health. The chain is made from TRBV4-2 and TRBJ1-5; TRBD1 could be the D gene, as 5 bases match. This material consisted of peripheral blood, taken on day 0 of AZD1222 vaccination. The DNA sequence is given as TGTGCCAGCAGCGATGACAGAAATCAGCCCCAGCATTTT. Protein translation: CASSDDRNQPQHF.